These 9 T cell receptor beta chains share one sample of origin, sequenced in a study of T cells in localized non-small cell lung cancer. Profiling relied on immunoSEQ multiplex PCR, and the TCRdb table lists in-frame clones only, not all of them. The profile shows 25,000 to 30,000 clones, roughly four fifths of them singletons. Sequenced material: peripheral blood mononuclear cells, taken before any cancer treatment. The receptors shown here come from a man aged 35 to 70 with stage III lung adenocarcinoma.

This clone appeared a few times. CDR3 region: CAWSRDRGNQPQHF. As DNA, the CDR3 is TGTGCCTGGAGCCGGGACAGGGGAAATCAGCCCCAGCATTTT. J is TRBJ1-5 and V is TRBV30; 10 bases line up with TRBD1. V lost 3 bases, J lost 4 bases, and 3 bases stayed unmatched. Germline V gives CDR1 GTSNPN, CDR2 SVGIG (reference sequence). There are 14 residues in the CDR3. Full variable domain (outside the CDR3, taken from reference TRBV30 and TRBJ1-5): SQTIHQWPATLVQPVGSPLSLECTVEGTSNPNLYWYRQAAGRGLQLLFYSVGIGQISSEVPQNLSASRPQDRQFILSSKKLLLSDSGFYLCAWSRDRGNQPQHFGDGTRLSIL.

This chain links TRBV27 with TRBJ2-2; 14 bases agree with TRBD2. Losses at the gene ends were 2 bases for V and 3 bases for J; bases not matched to a gene: 8. The CDR3 runs to 19 residues. Germline V gene sequence: CDR1 MNHEY, CDR2 SMNVEV (reference sequence). CDR3 protein: CASSLTSPGLAGDTGELFF. The DNA of the CDR3 is TGTGCCAGCAGTTTAACCAGTCCGGGACTAGCGGGAGACACCGGGGAGCTGTTTTTT.

The J gene is TRBJ2-3, the V gene TRBV5-1; D gene unclear. V was shortened by 4 bases and J by 3 bases, with 12 bases between the two germline ends. From germline, CDR1 is SGHRS and CDR2 YFSETQ. The CDR3 is 14 amino acids. CDR3 sequence: CASSRLVWTDTQYF. Here the CDR3 DNA reads TGCGCCAGCAGCCGTCTTGTTTGGACAGATACGCAGTATTTT.

V usage is TRBV29-1 and J usage is TRBJ2-5; the match to TRBD2 covers 7 bases. Germline lookup yields CDR1 SQVTM and CDR2 ANQGSEA. CDR3 length: 14 residues. Unmatched junction bases numbered 7, after V lost 5 bases and J lost 1 base. For the CDR3, the DNA is TGCAGCGTTCCTCCGACTAGCAGCCAAGAGACCCAGTACTTC. Translation gives CSVPPTSSQETQYF.

V is TRBV5-1 and J is TRBJ2-6; no firm D call. The CDR3 is 16 amino acids. V lost 4 bases and J 0 bases, leaving 11 bases between the germline ends. Germline V lookup: CDR1 SGHRS, CDR2 YFSETQ. CDR3 nucleotides: TGCGCCAGCAGCCCGAGACGTGACTCTGGGGCCAACGTCCTGACTTTC. Amino acids: CASSPRRDSGANVLTF.

The genes are TRBV15 and TRBJ2-7; weak D call: TRBD1 (6 bases). Deletions cut 8 bases from V and 0 bases from J, with 14 bases between. CDR3 length: 14 amino acids. CDR1 is LNHNV, CDR2 YYDKDF, per germline (reference sequence). CDR3 DNA: TGTGCCACCGGAGCAAGGGGGAGCTCCTACGAGCAGTACTTC. As protein: CATGARGSSYEQYF.

The table lists this clone with a few counts. V usage is TRBV4-1 and J usage is TRBJ1-3; D is perhaps TRBD1 (6 bases). Deletions cut 0 bases from V and 4 bases from J, with 10 bases between. This CDR3 spans 15 amino acids. Germline V gene data show CDR1 as MGHRA and CDR2 as YSYEKL. This CDR3 is CASSQDLGAGNTIYF. Here the CDR3 DNA reads TGCGCCAGCAGCCAAGATCTGGGGGCGGGAAACACCATATATTTT.

The CDR3 coding sequence is TGTGCCTGGGACAGGGGGACTAGCTCCTACAATGAGCAGTTCTTC. Translation: CAWDRGTSSYNEQFF. V gene TRBV30 combines with J gene TRBJ2-1; perhaps TRBD1 as D (9 bases). The germline V gene has CDR1 GTSNPN and CDR2 SVGIG (reference sequence). V lost 5 bases and J lost 0, with 14 bases in between. The CDR3 has 15 residues. The complete variable domain, with remaining parts taken from reference TRBV30 and TRBJ2-1, reads SQTIHQWPATLVQPVGSPLSLECTVEGTSNPNLYWYRQAAGRGLQLLFYSVGIGQISSEVPQNLSASRPQDRQFILSSKKLLLSDSGFYLCAWDRGTSSYNEQFFGPGTRLTVL.

The V gene is TRBV7-2, the J gene TRBJ2-3, with 11 bases matching TRBD2. The length of the CDR3 is 17 residues. After removal of 5 bases from V and 1 base from J, the junction contained 8 bases not matched to a gene. Germline assignment: CDR1 SGHTA and CDR2 FQGNSA. For the CDR3, the DNA is TGTGCCAGCAGCGCACTAGCGGGAGTGGGGCGCACAGATACGCAGTATTTT. It codes for CASSALAGVGRTDTQYF.